This is a list of T cell receptor beta chains from one sample in a study of blood T cell repertoires in COVID-19. Using immunoSEQ multiplex PCR, the repertoire was profiled, and TCRdb retains in-frame clones only, with some absent. The table has about 150,000 clones, around 90% seen once. Specimen: peripheral blood. The source of these receptors is a man aged 45-65 years who had recovered from COVID-19. CDR3s include the opening cysteine and the closing phenylalanine or tryptophan. Fields, in order: CDR3 length, clone size, D gene, J gene, V gene, CDR3 protein, CDR3 DNA. The D gene is left open where the match is weak. Size is omitted from some rows. Given values are once, few, many or a class for expanded clones.

16 . . TRBJ1-2 TRBV7-8 CASSLRKDTNNYGYTF TGTGCCAGCAGCTTAAGGAAAGACACAAATAACTATGGCTACACCTTC
15 . TRBD2 TRBJ2-1 TRBV4-3 CASSQSLAGVNEQFF TGCGCCAGCAGCCAAAGTTTAGCGGGAGTCAATGAGCAGTTCTTC
14 . TRBD1 TRBJ1-6 TRBV2 CASRGQGINSPLHF TGTGCCAGCAGGGGACAGGGGATTAATTCACCCCTCCACTTT
15 . TRBD1 TRBJ1-4 TRBV5-1 CASSRGTGVNEKLFF TGCGCCAGCAGCCGTGGGACAGGGGTTAATGAAAAACTGTTTTTT
16 . TRBD2 TRBJ2-1 TRBV6-2/TRBV6-3 CASSYPGTSSYNEQFF TGTGCCAGCAGTTACCCCGGGACTAGCTCCTACAATGAGCAGTTCTTC
15 . TRBD1 TRBJ2-1 TRBV7-9 CASRPGQGQGNEQFF TGTGCCAGCAGGCCGGGACAGGGACAGGGCAATGAGCAGTTCTTC
13 . . TRBJ1-2 TRBV28 CASSASQSGGYTF TGTGCCAGCAGTGCCTCCCAGTCGGGTGGCTACACCTTC
13 . . TRBJ1-3 TRBV11-2 CASSLGFGNTIYF TGTGCCAGCAGCCTCGGGTTTGGAAACACCATATATTTT
15 . . TRBJ2-5 TRBV18 CASSPRTPPQETQYF TGTGCCAGCTCACCTCGGACTCCTCCTCAAGAGACCCAGTACTTC
14 . TRBD2 TRBJ2-7 TRBV7-9 CASILAGGPYEQYF TGTGCCAGTATTCTAGCGGGAGGGCCCTACGAGCAGTACTTC
15 . TRBD1 TRBJ2-7 TRBV7-2 CASSLSVTGGYEQYF TGTGCCAGCAGCTTATCTGTAACAGGGGGGTACGAGCAGTACTTC
15 . TRBD1 TRBJ2-7 TRBV18 CASSPGTGVTYEQYF TGTGCCAGCTCACCGGGGACAGGGGTAACCTACGAGCAGTACTTC
16 . . TRBJ2-3 TRBV24-1 CATSDPDTRGTDTQYF TGTGCCACCAGTGATCCGGACACCCGGGGCACAGATACGCAGTATTTT
13 . . TRBJ1-2 TRBV13 CASSLGGPYGYTF TGTGCCAGCAGCTTAGGGGGGCCCTATGGCTACACCTTC
15 . TRBD1 TRBJ1-5 TRBV18 CASSPGTGNLQPQHF TGTGCCAGCTCACCCGGGACAGGGAATTTGCAGCCCCAGCATTTT
14 . TRBD1 TRBJ2-7 TRBV5-1 CASSSDRYSYEQYF TGCGCCAGCAGCTCGGACAGGTATTCCTACGAGCAGTACTTC
15 . . TRBJ1-4 TRBV7-2 CASSPRALSNEKLFF TGTGCCAGCAGCCCTCGTGCACTTAGTAATGAAAAACTGTTTTTT
16 . TRBD2 TRBJ2-5 TRBV7-2 CASSSGGSGGRETQYF TGTGCCAGCAGTTCGGGAGGAAGCGGGGGCCGAGAGACCCAGTACTTC
14 once . TRBJ1-2 TRBV5-6 CASSFLSENYGYTF TGTGCCAGCAGCTTTTTAAGTGAGAACTATGGCTACACCTTC
15 . . TRBJ2-2 TRBV6-1 CASSETEEGTGELFF TGTGCCAGCAGTGAAACGGAGGAGGGTACCGGGGAGCTGTTTTTT
14 . . TRBJ1-6 TRBV7-9 CASSSQGSGSPLHF TGTGCCAGCAGCTCACAGGGTTCAGGGTCACCCCTCCACTTT
12 . . TRBJ2-5 TRBV30 CAWRHTRSDQYF TGTGCCTGGAGGCACACTAGGTCCGACCAGTACTTC
16 . . TRBJ2-5 TRBV5-1 CASSLLNAGPRETQYF TGCGCCAGCAGCTTGTTGAACGCGGGGCCCAGGGAGACCCAGTACTTC
14 . . TRBJ2-3 TRBV10-3 CATQQGGGTDTQYF TGTGCCACCCAGCAAGGGGGGGGCACAGATACGCAGTATTTT
14 . TRBD1 TRBJ1-1 TRBV19 CASSLRQGDTEAFF TGTGCCAGTAGTCTGCGACAGGGGGACACTGAAGCTTTCTTT
13 . . TRBJ1-1 TRBV6-4 CASSRQMNTEAFF TGTGCCAGCAGTCGACAGATGAACACTGAAGCTTTCTTT
16 . . TRBJ2-4 TRBV28 CASRHEGTARKNIQYF TGTGCCAGCAGGCACGAAGGGACTGCTCGTAAAAACATTCAGTACTTC
12 . TRBD1 TRBJ2-1 TRBV24-1 CASGTAYNEQFF TGTGCCTCCGGGACAGCCTACAATGAGCAGTTCTTC
14 . TRBD2 TRBJ2-2 TRBV5-1 CASRARGVTGELFF TGCGCCAGCAGGGCCCGGGGGGTCACCGGGGAGCTGTTTTTT
15 . . TRBJ1-3 TRBV18 CASSPPYRAGNTIYF TGTGCCAGCTCACCACCGTACAGGGCTGGAAACACCATATATTTT
18 once TRBD1 TRBJ1-5 TRBV4-3 CASSQVTGGGSSNQPQHF TGCGCCAGCAGCCAAGTGACAGGGGGGGGGTCTAGCAATCAGCCCCAGCATTTT
15 . TRBD1 TRBJ2-7 TRBV19 CASSVGTGRAYEQYF TGTGCCAGTAGTGTCGGGACAGGGAGGGCCTACGAGCAGTACTTC
13 . . TRBJ2-7 TRBV28 CASSLDRIHEQYF TGTGCCAGCAGTTTAGACAGGATCCACGAGCAGTACTTC
15 . TRBD1 TRBJ1-1 TRBV6-5 CASSYRDRGGAEAFF TGTGCCAGCAGTTACCGAGACAGGGGAGGCGCTGAAGCTTTCTTT
14 . . TRBJ2-1 TRBV6-2/TRBV6-3 CASSYRGLYNEQFF TGTGCCAGCAGCTATCGAGGGTTATACAATGAGCAGTTCTTC
16 . TRBD2 TRBJ2-2 TRBV5-4 CASSSQTSGITGELFF TGTGCCAGCAGCTCGCAGACTAGCGGAATTACCGGGGAGCTGTTTTTT
11 . . TRBJ2-7 TRBV2 CASSRLYEQYF TGTGCCAGCAGTCGACTCTACGAGCAGTACTTC
13 . . TRBJ1-4 TRBV2 CASRRDINEKLFF TGTGCCAGCAGGAGGGATATTAATGAAAAACTGTTTTTT
13 . . TRBJ1-6 TRBV6-5 CASSSAYNSPLHF TGTGCCAGCAGTTCAGCCTATAATTCACCCCTCCACTTT
13 few . TRBJ1-1 TRBV18 CASSPVAGPEAFF TGTGCCAGCTCACCAGTCGCGGGACCAGAAGCTTTCTTT
14 . . TRBJ1-1 TRBV28 CASSLWQGNTEAFF TGTGCCAGCAGTTTGTGGCAGGGGAACACTGAAGCTTTCTTT
13 . . TRBJ2-1 TRBV19 CASSGGTYNEQFF TGTGCCAGTAGCGGGGGAACCTACAATGAGCAGTTCTTC
16 . TRBD1 TRBJ2-3 TRBV7-2 CASSLGTGDRTDTQYF TGTGCCAGCAGCTTAGGGACAGGGGACCGCACAGATACGCAGTATTTT
14 . TRBD1 TRBJ1-1 TRBV5-1 CASSLHNRGLEAFF TGCGCCAGCAGCTTGCACAACAGGGGGCTCGAAGCTTTCTTT
14 . TRBD1 TRBJ1-4 TRBV19 CASSMGQRNEKLFF TGTGCCAGTAGTATGGGACAGAGGAATGAAAAACTGTTTTTT
16 once . TRBJ2-2 TRBV4-3 CASSQDAGARTGELFF TGCGCCAGCAGCCAAGACGCAGGGGCGCGAACCGGGGAGCTGTTTTTT